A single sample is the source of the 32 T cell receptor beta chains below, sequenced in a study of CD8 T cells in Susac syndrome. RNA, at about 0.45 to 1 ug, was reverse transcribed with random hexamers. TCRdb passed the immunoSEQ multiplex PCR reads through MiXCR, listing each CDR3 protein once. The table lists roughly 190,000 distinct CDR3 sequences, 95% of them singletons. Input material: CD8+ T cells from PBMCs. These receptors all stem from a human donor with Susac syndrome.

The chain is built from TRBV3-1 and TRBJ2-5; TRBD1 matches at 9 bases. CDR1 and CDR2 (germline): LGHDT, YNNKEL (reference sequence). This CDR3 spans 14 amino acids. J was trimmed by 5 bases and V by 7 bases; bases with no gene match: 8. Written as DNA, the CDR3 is TGTGCCAGCATAAGGGACAGGGAAGGTGAGACCCAGTACTTC. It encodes CASIRDREGETQYF.

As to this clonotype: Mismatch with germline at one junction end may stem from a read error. Here the CDR3 DNA reads TGTGCCTGCAGGGGACCACCCCTTTACAATGAGCAGTTCTTC. Translating it yields CACRGPPLYNEQFF. J is TRBJ2-1 and V is TRBV28, with D perhaps matching TRBD1 (6 bases). CDR3 length: 14 residues. In germline, CDR1 is MDHEN, CDR2 SYDVKM.

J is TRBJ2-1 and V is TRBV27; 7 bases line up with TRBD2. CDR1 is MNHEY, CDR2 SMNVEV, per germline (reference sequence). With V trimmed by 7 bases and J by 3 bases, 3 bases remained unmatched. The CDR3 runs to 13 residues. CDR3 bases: TGTGCCAGCAATCCTAGCGGCTACAATGAGCAGTTCTTC. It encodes CASNPSGYNEQFF.

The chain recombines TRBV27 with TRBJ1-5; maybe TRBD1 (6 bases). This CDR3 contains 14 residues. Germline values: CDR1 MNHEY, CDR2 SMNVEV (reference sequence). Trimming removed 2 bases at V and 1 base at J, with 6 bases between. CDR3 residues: CASSLRGSNQPQHF. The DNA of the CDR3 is TGTGCCAGCAGTTTAAGGGGGAGCAATCAGCCCCAGCATTTT.

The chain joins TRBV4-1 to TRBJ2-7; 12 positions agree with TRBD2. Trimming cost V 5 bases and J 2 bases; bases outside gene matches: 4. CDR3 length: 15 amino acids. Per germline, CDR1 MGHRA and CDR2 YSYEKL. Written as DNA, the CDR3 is TGCGCCAGCAGCGATCTAGCGGGAGGGCCCTACGAGCAGTACTTC. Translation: CASSDLAGGPYEQYF.

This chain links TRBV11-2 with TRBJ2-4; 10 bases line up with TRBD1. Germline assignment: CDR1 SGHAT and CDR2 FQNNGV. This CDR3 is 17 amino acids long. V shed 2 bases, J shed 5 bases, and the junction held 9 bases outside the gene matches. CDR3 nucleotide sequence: TGTGCCAGCAGCTTAAGTTACACCGGGACAGGGGAAAACATTCAGTACTTC. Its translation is CASSLSYTGTGENIQYF.

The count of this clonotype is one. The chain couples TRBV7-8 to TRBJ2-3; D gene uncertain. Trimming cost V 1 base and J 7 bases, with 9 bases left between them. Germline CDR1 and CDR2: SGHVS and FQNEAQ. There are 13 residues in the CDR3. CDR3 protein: CASSLDQVYTQYF. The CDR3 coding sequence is TGTGCCAGCAGCTTAGACCAGGTGTATACGCAGTATTTT.

CDR3 DNA: TGTGCCAGCAGGGCCGGGACAGGGGGCGAGCAGTACTTC. Translated, it gives CASRAGTGGEQYF. The chain joins TRBV6-5 to TRBJ2-7; 11 nucleotides align to TRBD1. The CDR3 is 13 residues long. Unmatched junction bases numbered 4, after V lost 6 bases and J lost 6 bases. Germline V CDR1 and CDR2: MNHEY, SVGAGI.

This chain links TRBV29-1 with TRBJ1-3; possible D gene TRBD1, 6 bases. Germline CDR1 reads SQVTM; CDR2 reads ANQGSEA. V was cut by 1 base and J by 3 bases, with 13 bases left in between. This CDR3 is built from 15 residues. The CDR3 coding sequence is TGCAGCGTTGAAGGGGAGGGGGACGGTGGAAACACCATATATTTT. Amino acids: CSVEGEGDGGNTIYF.

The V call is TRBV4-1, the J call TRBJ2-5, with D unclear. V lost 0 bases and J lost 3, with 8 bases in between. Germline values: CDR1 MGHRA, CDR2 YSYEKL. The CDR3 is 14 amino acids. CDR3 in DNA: TGCGCCAGCAGCCAAGATCTTTGGAAAGAGACCCAGTACTTC. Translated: CASSQDLWKETQYF.

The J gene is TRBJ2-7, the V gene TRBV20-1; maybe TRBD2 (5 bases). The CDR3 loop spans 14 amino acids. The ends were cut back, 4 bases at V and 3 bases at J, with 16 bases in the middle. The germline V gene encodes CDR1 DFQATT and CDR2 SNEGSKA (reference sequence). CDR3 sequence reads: CSAKERERIYEQYF. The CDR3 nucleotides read TGCAGTGCTAAGGAGAGGGAGAGAATCTACGAGCAGTACTTC.

CDR3: CASSPGLAGGGYEQYF. CDR3 DNA sequence: TGCGCCAGCAGCCCGGGACTAGCGGGAGGAGGGTACGAGCAGTACTTC. The rearrangement joins TRBV4-1 to TRBJ2-7; 15 bases fit TRBD2. V shed 4 bases and J 4 bases; nucleotides not matched to a gene: 5. Germline loops: CDR1 MGHRA, CDR2 YSYEKL. CDR3 size: 16 residues.

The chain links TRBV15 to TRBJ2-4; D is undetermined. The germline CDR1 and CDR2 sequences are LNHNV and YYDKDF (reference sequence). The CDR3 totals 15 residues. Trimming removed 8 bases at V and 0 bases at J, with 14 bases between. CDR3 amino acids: CATGVAVLAKNIQYF. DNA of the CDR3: TGTGCCACCGGGGTAGCAGTTTTAGCCAAAAACATTCAGTACTTC.

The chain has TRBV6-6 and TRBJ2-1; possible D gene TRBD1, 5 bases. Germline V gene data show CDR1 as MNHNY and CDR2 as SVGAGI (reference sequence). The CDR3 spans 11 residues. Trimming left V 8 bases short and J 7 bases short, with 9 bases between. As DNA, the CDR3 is TGTGCCAGCGGACATGTAAATGAGCAGTTCTTC. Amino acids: CASGHVNEQFF.

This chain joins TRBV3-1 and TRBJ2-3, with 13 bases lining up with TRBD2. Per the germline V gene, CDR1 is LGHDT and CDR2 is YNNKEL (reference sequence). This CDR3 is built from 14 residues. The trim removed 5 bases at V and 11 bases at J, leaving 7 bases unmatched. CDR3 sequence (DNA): TGTGCCAGCAGCGTAACCGGGACTAGCGGGGAGCAGTATTTT. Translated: CASSVTGTSGEQYF.

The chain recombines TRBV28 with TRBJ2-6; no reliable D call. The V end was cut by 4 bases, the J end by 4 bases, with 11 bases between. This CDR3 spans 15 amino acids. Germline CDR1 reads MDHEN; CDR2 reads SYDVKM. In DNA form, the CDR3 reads TGTGCCAGCAGTTCCCTCAGGACCGGGGCCAACGTCCTGACTTTC. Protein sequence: CASSSLRTGANVLTF.

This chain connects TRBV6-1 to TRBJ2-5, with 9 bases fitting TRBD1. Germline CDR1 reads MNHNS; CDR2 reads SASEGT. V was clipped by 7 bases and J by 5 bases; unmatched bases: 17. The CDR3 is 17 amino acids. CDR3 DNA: TGTGCCAGCATTCTTTCCCCCGGGACAGGGTTAACGGAGACCCAGTACTTC. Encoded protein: CASILSPGTGLTETQYF.

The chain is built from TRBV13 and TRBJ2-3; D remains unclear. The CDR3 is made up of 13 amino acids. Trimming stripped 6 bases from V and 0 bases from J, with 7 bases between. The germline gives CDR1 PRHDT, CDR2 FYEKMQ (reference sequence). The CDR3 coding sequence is TGTGCCAGCAGTCGCGAGAGCACAGATACGCAGTATTTT. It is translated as CASSRESTDTQYF.

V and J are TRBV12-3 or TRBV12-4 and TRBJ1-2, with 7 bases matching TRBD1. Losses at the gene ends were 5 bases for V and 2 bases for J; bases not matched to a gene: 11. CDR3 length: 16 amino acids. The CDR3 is CASSQGQDQINYGYTF. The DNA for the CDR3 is TGTGCCAGCAGTCAAGGACAGGACCAAATCAACTATGGCTACACCTTC.

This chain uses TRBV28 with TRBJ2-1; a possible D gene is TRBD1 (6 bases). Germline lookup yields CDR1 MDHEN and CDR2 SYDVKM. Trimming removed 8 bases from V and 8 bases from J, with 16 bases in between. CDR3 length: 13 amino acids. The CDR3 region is CASQFSGEYEQFF. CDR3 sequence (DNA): TGTGCCAGCCAGTTTTCAGGGGAGTATGAGCAGTTCTTC.

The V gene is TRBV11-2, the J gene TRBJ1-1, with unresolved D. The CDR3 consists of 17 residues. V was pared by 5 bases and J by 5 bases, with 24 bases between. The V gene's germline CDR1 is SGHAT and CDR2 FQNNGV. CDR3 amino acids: CASSPNRRAPPGTEAFF. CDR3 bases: TGTGCCAGCAGCCCTAACCGGAGGGCCCCACCGGGTACTGAAGCTTTCTTT.

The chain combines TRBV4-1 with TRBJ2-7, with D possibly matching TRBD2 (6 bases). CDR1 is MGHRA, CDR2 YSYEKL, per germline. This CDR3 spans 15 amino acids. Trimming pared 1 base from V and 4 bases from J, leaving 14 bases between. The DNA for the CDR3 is TGCGCCAGCAGCCAAGTTGCTAGCGAGATTTACGAGCAGTACTTC. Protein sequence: CASSQVASEIYEQYF.

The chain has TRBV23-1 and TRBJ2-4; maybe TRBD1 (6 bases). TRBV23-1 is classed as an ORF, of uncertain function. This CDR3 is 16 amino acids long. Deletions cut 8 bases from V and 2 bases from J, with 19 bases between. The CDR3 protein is CASRQDSEVSKNIQYF. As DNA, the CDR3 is TGCGCCAGCCGCCAGGACAGTGAGGTTTCCAAAAACATTCAGTACTTC.

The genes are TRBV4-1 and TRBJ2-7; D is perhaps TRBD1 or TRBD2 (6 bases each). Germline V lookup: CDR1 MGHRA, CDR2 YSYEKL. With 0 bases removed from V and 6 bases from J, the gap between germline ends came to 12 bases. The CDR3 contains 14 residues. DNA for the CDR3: TGCGCCAGCAGCCAAGATTGGGGGGCCGTCGAGCAGTACTTC. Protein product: CASSQDWGAVEQYF.

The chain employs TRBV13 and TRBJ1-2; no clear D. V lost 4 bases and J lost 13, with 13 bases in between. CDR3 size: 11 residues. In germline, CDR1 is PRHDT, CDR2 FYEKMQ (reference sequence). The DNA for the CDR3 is TGTGCCAGCAGCTCAGGCGGGGATTGCACCTTC. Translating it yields CASSSGGDCTF.

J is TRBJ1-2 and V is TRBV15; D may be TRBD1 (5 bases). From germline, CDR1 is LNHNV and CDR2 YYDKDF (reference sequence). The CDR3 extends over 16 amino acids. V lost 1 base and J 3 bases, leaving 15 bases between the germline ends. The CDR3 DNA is TGTGCCACCAGCAGAGTGGGCAGGGTGGGAGACTATGGCTACACCTTC. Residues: CATSRVGRVGDYGYTF.

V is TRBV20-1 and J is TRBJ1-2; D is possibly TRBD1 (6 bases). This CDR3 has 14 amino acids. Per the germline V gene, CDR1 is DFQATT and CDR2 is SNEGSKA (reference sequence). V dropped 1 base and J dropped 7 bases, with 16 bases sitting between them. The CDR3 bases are TGCAGTGCTAGAGCCCGACACAGGGTCATTGGCTACACCTTC. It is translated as CSARARHRVIGYTF.

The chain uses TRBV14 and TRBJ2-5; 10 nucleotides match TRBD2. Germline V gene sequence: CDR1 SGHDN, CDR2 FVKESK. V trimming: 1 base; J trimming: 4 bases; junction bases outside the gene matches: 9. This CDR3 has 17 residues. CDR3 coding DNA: TGTGCCAGCAGCCAAGTGTCGTCAGCGGGAGGGGGAGAGACCCAGTACTTC. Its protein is CASSQVSSAGGGETQYF.

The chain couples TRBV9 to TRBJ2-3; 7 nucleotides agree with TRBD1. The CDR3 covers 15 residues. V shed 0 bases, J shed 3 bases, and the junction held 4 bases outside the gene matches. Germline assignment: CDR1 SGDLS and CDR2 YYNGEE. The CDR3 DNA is TGTGCCAGCAGCGTAGTTGGGACAGTGACAGATACGCAGTATTTT. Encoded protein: CASSVVGTVTDTQYF.

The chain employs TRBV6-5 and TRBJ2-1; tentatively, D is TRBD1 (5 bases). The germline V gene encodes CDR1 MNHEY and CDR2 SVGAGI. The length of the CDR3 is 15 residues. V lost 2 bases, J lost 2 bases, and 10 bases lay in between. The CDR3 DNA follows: TGTGCCAGCAGTTACGAACAGGAACCCTACAATGAGCAGTTCTTC. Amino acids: CASSYEQEPYNEQFF.

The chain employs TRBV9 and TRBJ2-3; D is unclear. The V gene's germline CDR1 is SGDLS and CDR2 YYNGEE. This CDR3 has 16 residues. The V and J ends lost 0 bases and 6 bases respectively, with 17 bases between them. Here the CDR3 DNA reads TGTGCCAGCAGCGTAGGGATGTTGGATTTAGGGGATACGCAGTATTTT. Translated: CASSVGMLDLGDTQYF.

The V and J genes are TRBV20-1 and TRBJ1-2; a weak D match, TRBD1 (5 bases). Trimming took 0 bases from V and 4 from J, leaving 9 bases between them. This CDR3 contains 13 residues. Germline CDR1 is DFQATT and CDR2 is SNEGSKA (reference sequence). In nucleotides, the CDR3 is TGCAGTGCTAGAGATCGGGGGAGCTATGGCTACACCTTC. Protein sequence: CSARDRGSYGYTF.